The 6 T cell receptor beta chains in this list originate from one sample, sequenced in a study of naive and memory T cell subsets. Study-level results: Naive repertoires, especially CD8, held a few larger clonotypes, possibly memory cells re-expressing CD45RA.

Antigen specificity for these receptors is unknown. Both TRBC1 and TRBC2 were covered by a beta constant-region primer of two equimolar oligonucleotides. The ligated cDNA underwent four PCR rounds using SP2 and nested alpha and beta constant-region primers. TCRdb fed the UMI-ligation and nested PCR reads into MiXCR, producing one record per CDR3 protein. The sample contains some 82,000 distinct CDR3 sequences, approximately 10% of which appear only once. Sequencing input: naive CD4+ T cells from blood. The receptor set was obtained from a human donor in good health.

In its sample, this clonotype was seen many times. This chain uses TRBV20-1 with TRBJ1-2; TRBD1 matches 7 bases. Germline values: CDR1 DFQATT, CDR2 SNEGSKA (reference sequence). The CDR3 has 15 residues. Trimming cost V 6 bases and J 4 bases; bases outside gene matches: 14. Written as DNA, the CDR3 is TGCAGTGCGGACAACAGGGACAGCCGAGCCTATGGCTACACCTTC. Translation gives CSADNRDSRAYGYTF.

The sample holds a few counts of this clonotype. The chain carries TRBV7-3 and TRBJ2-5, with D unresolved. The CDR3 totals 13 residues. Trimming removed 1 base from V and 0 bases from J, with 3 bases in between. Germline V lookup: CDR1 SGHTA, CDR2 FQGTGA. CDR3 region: CASSLNNQETQYF. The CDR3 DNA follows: TGTGCCAGCAGCTTAAACAACCAAGAGACCCAGTACTTC. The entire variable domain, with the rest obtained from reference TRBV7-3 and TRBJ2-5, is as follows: GAGVSQTPSNKVTEKGKYVELRCDPISGHTALYWYRQSLGQGPEFLIYFQGTGAADDSGLPNDRFFAVRPEGSVSTLKIQRTERGDSAVYLCASSLNNQETQYFGPGTRLLVL.

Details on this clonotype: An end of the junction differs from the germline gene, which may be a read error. CDR3 residues: CAGSPRGQLNTEAFF. In nucleotides, the CDR3 is TGTGCCGGCAGTCCCCGGGGGCAGCTGAACACTGAAGCTTTCTTT. The rearrangement links TRBV12-3 or TRBV12-4 to TRBJ1-1; D is perhaps TRBD1 (6 bases). CDR3 size: 15 residues.

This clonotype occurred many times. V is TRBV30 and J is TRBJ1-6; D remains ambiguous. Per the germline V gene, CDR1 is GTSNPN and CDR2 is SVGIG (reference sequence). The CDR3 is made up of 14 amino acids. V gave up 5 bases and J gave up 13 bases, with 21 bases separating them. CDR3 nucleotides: TGTGCCTGGGGGTCGAACTCGGCTACCCGGCCCCTCCACTTT. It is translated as CAWGSNSATRPLHF.

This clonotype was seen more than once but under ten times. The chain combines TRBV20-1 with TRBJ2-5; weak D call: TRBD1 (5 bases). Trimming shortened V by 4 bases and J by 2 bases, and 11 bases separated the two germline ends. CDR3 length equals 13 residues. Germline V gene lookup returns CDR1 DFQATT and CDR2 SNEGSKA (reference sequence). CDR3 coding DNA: TGCAGTGCTATCCAGGGCGCACAAGAGACCCAGTACTTC. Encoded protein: CSAIQGAQETQYF.

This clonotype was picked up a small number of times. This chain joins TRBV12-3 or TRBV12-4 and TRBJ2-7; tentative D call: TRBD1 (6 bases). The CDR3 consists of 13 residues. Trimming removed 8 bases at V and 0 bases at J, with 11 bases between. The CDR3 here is CASSGTRSYEQYF. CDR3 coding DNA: TGTGCCAGCTCGGGGACACGCTCCTACGAGCAGTACTTC.